This T cell receptor (beta chain) was found in a study of blood T cells in healthy people across ages. The wider study: About one barcoded beta molecule per two T cells was the capture yield of template switching.

In its sample, this clonotype was seen a few times. Its antigen is still unknown. A much larger clone lies one base from this, so it may be a read error. CDR1 is SGDLS and CDR2 is YYNGEE in the germline V gene. The CDR3 spans 14 residues. Trimming shortened V by 3 bases and J by 2 bases, and 11 bases separated the two germline ends. Through a sample-barcoded 5' primer and a J-beta primer mix, a second PCR was run for roughly 6 to 12 cycles. A template-switch adaptor with 12 random nucleotides tagged each cDNA molecule. From the 5' RACE reads, TCRdb called clonotypes with MiXCR, one entry per CDR3 protein. This sample carries 850,000 or so distinct CDR3 sequences, under 35% of them seen once, and the ten largest clones take roughly 17%. Notes on the study in general: Getting older went along with TCR beta diversity per million T cells dropping roughly linearly.

The source of this sequence is a woman older than 75 in good health. The material sequenced was blood. V gene TRBV9 combines with J gene TRBJ2-5; D tentatively reads TRBD1 or TRBD2 (6 bases each). CDR3 bases: TGTGCCAGCAGCGCCCAGGGGACTCAAGAGACCCAGTACTTC. It specifies CASSAQGTQETQYF.